A selection of T cell receptor beta chains follows, all from one sample in a study of tumor-infiltrating lymphocytes in oesophageal squamous cell carcinoma. TCRdb re-called the PCR reads through MiXCR, storing one row per CDR3 protein. Among approximately 15,000 distinct CDR3 sequences listed, less than 60% were seen once. The sequencing input was blood. The origin of the receptors is a male donor with esophageal squamous cell carcinoma. Each CDR3 is given with its conserved first and last residue. Fields, in order: J gene, D gene, clone size, V gene, CDR3 DNA, CDR3 protein. The D gene is left open where the match is weak. Expanded clones get a size class; other rows say once, few or many, or leave the size out.

TRBJ2-2,TRBD2,few,TRBV12-3/TRBV12-4,TGTGCCAGCAGTTCCCCGCTAGCGGGAGGCCACACCGGGGAGCTGTTTTTT,CASSSPLAGGHTGELFF
TRBJ2-4,.,.,TRBV28,TGTGCCAGCAGTTTACCCTCGGAGGGCGGCTACAATGAGCAGTACTTC,CASSLPSEGGYNEQYF
TRBJ2-5,TRBD2,.,TRBV9,TGTGCCAGCTCCCACGGGAGGGCCGATTCAAGGACCCAGTACTTC,CASSHGRADSRTQYF
TRBJ2-1,.,few,TRBV7-4,TGTGCCAGCAGCTTAGGGCAGGGTCCCAATGAGCAGTTCTTC,CASSLGQGPNEQFF
TRBJ2-7,.,.,TRBV19,TGTGCCAGTAGCAGGGCCGGGACACCCTCCTACGAGCAGTACTTC,CASSRAGTPSYEQYF
TRBJ2-4,TRBD2,.,TRBV6-1,TGTGCCAGCAGTTATAAAATCAGCGGGAGTAGGAGTCCCGGGGAGCTGTACTTC,CASSYKISGSRSPGELYF
TRBJ2-3,TRBD1,.,TRBV11-3,TGTGCCAGCAGCTTATCCCGACAGGGCCGACAGTATTTT,CASSLSRQGRQYF
TRBJ2-7,TRBD2,.,TRBV9,TGTGCCAGCAGCTTTAGCGGGAGCTCCTACGAGCAGTACTTC,CASSFSGSSYEQYF
TRBJ1-2,.,.,TRBV7-2,TGTGCCAGCAGCTTAAGCTGGGCAGCCGACTATGGCTACACCTTC,CASSLSWAADYGYTF
TRBJ1-1,.,few,TRBV6-6,TGTGCCAGCAGTTACTCCGTGAACACTGAAGCTTTCTTT,CASSYSVNTEAFF
TRBJ2-1,TRBD2,medium-sized,TRBV10-2,TGCGCCAGCAGTGACCCCGGACTAGCGGTCTACAATGAGCAGTTCTTC,CASSDPGLAVYNEQFF
TRBJ2-1,TRBD2,few,TRBV7-8,TGTGCCAGCAGCCTGGGGACTAGCGGCAATGAGCAGTTCTTC,CASSLGTSGNEQFF
TRBJ1-1,TRBD1,medium-sized,TRBV6-6,TGTGCCAGCAGTTACAGCTCCGGGACAGGGGGCACTGAAGCTTTCTTT,CASSYSSGTGGTEAFF
TRBJ2-3,TRBD2,.,TRBV6-6,TGTGCCAGCAGTTACTTGCGGGGGGGCTGGACAGATACGCAGTATTTT,CASSYLRGGWTDTQYF
TRBJ1-6,.,.,TRBV5-3,TGTGCCAGAAGCGGGAGCGGGAGCACCTCCTACAATGAGCAGTACTTT,CARSGSGSTSYNEQYF
TRBJ1-4,.,.,TRBV6-1,TGTGCCAGCAGTGAGGGGGGGGTGGCTAATGAAAAACTGTTTTTT,CASSEGGVANEKLFF
TRBJ2-1,TRBD2,many,TRBV9,TGTGCCAGCAGCAAATACGACCAGACTAGCGCCTACAATGAGCAGTTCTTC,CASSKYDQTSAYNEQFF
TRBJ2-7,.,.,TRBV7-3,TGTGCCAGCAGCATCGGACACCTATACGAGCAGTACTTC,CASSIGHLYEQYF
TRBJ1-4,.,.,TRBV5-1,TGCGCCAGCAGCTTGAAGGGGGAACTGTTTTTT,CASSLKGELFF
TRBJ2-7,TRBD2,.,TRBV7-8,TGTGCCAGCAGCTCCCGGGACTACCCTCCGAGGGAGCAGTACTTC,CASSSRDYPPREQYF
TRBJ2-1,TRBD1,.,TRBV7-8,TGTGCCAGCAGCCTCGACAGGGCAGAGCAGTTCTTC,CASSLDRAEQFF
TRBJ2-7,.,once,TRBV7-9,TGTGCCAGCAGCTTAGGTTCGGGCTGGGTTGTCGAGCAGTACTTC,CASSLGSGWVVEQYF
TRBJ2-2,TRBD2,.,TRBV7-3,TGTGCCAGCAGCTCGGGGACTACCTGGGAGCTGTTTTTT,CASSSGTTWELFF
TRBJ2-4,TRBD2,.,TRBV7-3,TGTGCCAGCAGCGCCGTCGCGGGAGCCATTCAGTACTTC,CASSAVAGAIQYF
TRBJ2-3,.,few,TRBV7-6,TGTGCCAGCAGCTTGGGCAGGGTGGTCACAGATACGCAGTATTTT,CASSLGRVVTDTQYF
TRBJ2-1,.,.,TRBV6-8,TGTGCCAGCAGTTCCGTGACGGAATACAATGAGCAGTTCTTC,CASSSVTEYNEQFF
TRBJ2-1,TRBD1,medium-sized,TRBV10-1,TGCGCCAGCAGTGATGCAGGGGGCAATGAGCAGTTCTTC,CASSDAGGNEQFF
TRBJ2-1,TRBD2,.,TRBV7-8,TGTGCCAGCAGCTTAGGGGGAGGGTCCCCCTCCTACAATGAGCAGTTCTTC,CASSLGGGSPSYNEQFF
TRBJ2-7,TRBD2,.,TRBV5-3,TGTGCCAGCAGCTTGGCGGGGGGGCTCAATGAGCAGTACTTC,CASSLAGGLNEQYF
TRBJ2-1,TRBD2,few,TRBV7-2,TGTGCCAGCAGCTCAGCGGGGGGCCCGTATGAGCAGTTCTTC,CASSSAGGPYEQFF
TRBJ2-1,TRBD2,few,TRBV7-2,TGTGCCAGCAGCGAAAGGGGACTAGTCAGCTTCAATGAGCAGTTCTTC,CASSERGLVSFNEQFF
TRBJ2-4,.,.,TRBV20-1,TGCAGTCTAAAGGGGACGGTGCTAGCCAAAAACATTCAGTACTTC,CSLKGTVLAKNIQYF
TRBJ2-5,.,.,TRBV28,TGTGCCAGCCTTGACCCGGACTACGGGGCCAATACCTACGAGCAGTACTTT,CASLDPDYGANTYEQYF
TRBJ2-7,.,once,TRBV27,TGTGCCAGCAGTTTTGATCCTATCTCCTACGAGCAGTACTTC,CASSFDPISYEQYF
TRBJ2-3,TRBD2,.,TRBV7-4,TGTGCCAGCAGCTTACGCGGGAGGGGCACAGATACGCAGTATTTT,CASSLRGRGTDTQYF
TRBJ1-2,TRBD1,few,TRBV7-9,TGTGCCAGCAGCTTAGCTACTCAGACAGGGCACGGCTACACCTTC,CASSLATQTGHGYTF
TRBJ1-2,.,.,TRBV6-7,TGTGCCAGCAGTTACTCCGGGACTTATGGCTACACCTTC,CASSYSGTYGYTF
TRBJ1-6,.,once,TRBV7-4,TGTGCCAGCAGCTTGACAGATTATAATTCACCCCTCCACTTT,CASSLTDYNSPLHF
TRBJ2-7,.,few,TRBV30,TGTGCCTGGAGTGTAGGGGCGGTCAACGAGCAGTACTTC,CAWSVGAVNEQYF
TRBJ2-1,.,.,TRBV20-1,TGCAGTGCTCGCCCCCAGAGACGCTCCTACAATGAGCAGTTCTTC,CSARPQRRSYNEQFF
TRBJ2-7,.,few,TRBV7-2,TGTGCCAGCAGCTCTCACAGGGCGTCCTACGAGCAGTACTTC,CASSSHRASYEQYF